This T cell receptor (beta chain) was retrieved from a study of T cell repertoires in cytomegalovirus infection. The wider study: Matching HLA type, along with CMV infection, was indicated by public TCR beta signatures.

Overall study results and limits: What dominated the ex vivo response were HLA-C-restricted CMV-specific TCR beta clonotypes. People with CMV and the relevant HLA were identified by cumulative public TCR beta family frequency.

The CDR3 is made up of 15 amino acids. Trimming removed 5 bases at V and 2 bases at J, with 13 bases between. This clonotype was counted only a few times. Its antigen is still unknown. TCRdb analysed the reads with MiXCR anew, one entry per CDR3 protein. The table records hundreds of thousands of distinct CDR3 sequences, 15% to 20% of them present only once. This sequence joins TRBV12-3 or TRBV12-4 and TRBJ2-1; a weak D match, TRBD1 (6 bases). Sequences were obtained from PBMCs. The sequence came from a human donor in good health (CMV status not recorded). Some clones in this sample may be carry-over from other donors' samples. The chain's CDR3 is CASSPTAGAYNEQFF. The CDR3 nucleotides are TGTGCCAGCAGTCCTACCGCAGGGGCCTACAATGAGCAGTTCTTC.